These 23 T cell receptor beta chains were sequenced from one sample in a study of T cell responses to AZD1222 COVID-19 vaccine. TCRdb's table, derived via immunoSEQ multiplex PCR, lists solely in-frame clones and lacks some. The sample yields some 190,000 clones, more than 85% seen once. The sample was peripheral blood, taken 28 days after the second AZD1222 dose. These receptors were taken from an adult who received the AZD1222 COVID-19 vaccine.

The CDR3 sequence is CASSWGGTYEQYF. CDR3 nucleotide sequence: TGTGCCAGCAGCTGGGGCGGGACCTACGAGCAGTACTTC. This chain links TRBV12-3 or TRBV12-4 with TRBJ2-7; possible D gene TRBD2, 6 bases. There are 13 residues in the CDR3. V lost 6 bases and J 2 bases, leaving 11 bases between the germline ends.

J is TRBJ1-6 and V is TRBV30; TRBD1 matches at 9 bases. Germline CDR1 GTSNPN, CDR2 SVGIG (reference sequence). The CDR3 has 15 residues. The J segment lost 7 bases and the V segment lost 2 bases, leaving 6 bases of the junction unmatched. The CDR3 region has the DNA TGTGCCTGGAGTCCACAACAGGGGGCGAATTCACCCCTCCACTTT. This gives the protein CAWSPQQGANSPLHF.

The chain uses TRBV2 and TRBJ1-1, with D possibly matching TRBD1 (6 bases). Looked up from germline, CDR1 is SNHLY and CDR2 is FYNNEI. The CDR3 is made up of 12 amino acids. V lost 11 bases and J lost 7, with 17 bases in between. For the CDR3, the DNA is TGTGCCGTAGGGGGGATTCGGTTTGAAGCTTTCTTT. This codes for CAVGGIRFEAFF.

This clone was detected only once. V and J are TRBV18 and TRBJ2-7, with D possibly matching TRBD1 (5 bases). Germline-derived CDR1 and CDR2 are KGHSH and LQKENI. V shed 3 bases and J shed 1 base, with 10 bases lying between them. The CDR3 extends over 14 amino acids. CDR3 sequence reads: CASSPQDSSYEQYF. The CDR3 bases are TGTGCCAGCTCACCCCAAGACAGTTCCTACGAGCAGTACTTC.

The chain links TRBV18 to TRBJ2-7; 9 bases align to TRBD1. Germline CDR1 and CDR2: KGHSH and LQKENI. The CDR3 is 14 amino acids. V lost 7 bases, J lost 2 bases, and 6 bases stayed unmatched. CDR3 bases: TGTGCCAGCTGTGCGGACAGGGGACCCTACGAGCAGTACTTC. It is translated as CASCADRGPYEQYF.

The genes are TRBV7-6 and TRBJ1-6, with D possibly matching TRBD1 (6 bases). The CDR3 has 15 amino acids. V lost 1 base and J 7 bases, leaving 11 bases between the germline ends. Germline V gene sequence: CDR1 SGHVS, CDR2 FNYEAQ. In nucleotides, the CDR3 is TGTGCCAGCAGCTTAGACAGGGCACACAATTCACCCCTCCACTTT. This translates into CASSLDRAHNSPLHF.

The V and J genes are TRBV18 and TRBJ1-4; D gene unclear. The CDR3 runs to 13 residues. CDR1 is KGHSH, CDR2 LQKENI, per germline. V lost 9 bases and J lost 5, with 13 bases in between. The CDR3 coding sequence is TGTGCCAGTTCCGTGCACTCGAATGAAAAACTGTTTTTT. Its translation is CASSVHSNEKLFF. The whole variable domain, remainder taken from reference TRBV18 and TRBJ1-4, is NAGVMQNPRHLVRRRGQEARLRCSPMKGHSHVYWYRQLPEEGLKFMVYLQKENIIDESGMPKERFSAEFPKEGPSILRIQQVVRGDSAAYFCASSVHSNEKLFFGSGTQLSVL.

The chain is built from TRBV6-4 and TRBJ2-1, with D unresolved. Germline CDR1 is MRHNA and CDR2 is SNTAGT. The CDR3 consists of 15 residues. Trimming cost V 6 bases and J 4 bases, with 16 bases left between them. The DNA of the CDR3 is TGTGCCAGCAGCCCTGCGGTAAACCAATACAATGAGCAGTTCTTC. This sequence encodes CASSPAVNQYNEQFF.

The chain joins TRBV3-1 (or the pseudogene TRBV3-2) to TRBJ2-3; D gene ambiguous. From germline, CDR1 is LGHDT and CDR2 YNNKEL (reference sequence). CDR3 length: 16 residues. Trimming took 1 base from V and 6 from J, leaving 17 bases between them. The CDR3 coding sequence is TGTGCCAGCAGCCAAGGTGTACCCCCCAATCGTGATACGCAGTATTTT. Translated, it gives CASSQGVPPNRDTQYF.

The chain uses TRBV5-4 and TRBJ2-5; 10 nucleotides agree with TRBD2. Germline V gives CDR1 SGHNT, CDR2 YYREEE (reference sequence). The V gene end was trimmed by 0 bases and the J gene end by 3 bases; junction bases not matched to a gene: 8. This CDR3 has 17 residues. The CDR3 bases are TGTGCCAGCAGCTTGGGAGCGGTAGCGGGAGGCGAAGAGACCCAGTACTTC. It encodes CASSLGAVAGGEETQYF.

The chain links TRBV4-1 to TRBJ1-5; D unresolved. CDR1 is MGHRA, CDR2 YSYEKL, per germline. V was trimmed by 0 bases and J by 4 bases, leaving 10 bases between them. This CDR3 contains 15 residues. CDR3 protein: CASSQDSPFNQPQHF. CDR3 coding DNA: TGCGCCAGCAGCCAAGATAGTCCGTTTAATCAGCCCCAGCATTTT.

V gene TRBV10-1 combines with J gene TRBJ2-4; D is undetermined. Deletions cut 6 bases from V and 16 bases from J, with 19 bases between. CDR1 WNHNN and CDR2 SYGVQD come from the germline V gene (reference sequence). The CDR3 runs 12 residues. For the CDR3, the DNA is TGCGCCAGCAGCCCCGATCGTCTCATATTCTACTTC. It encodes CASSPDRLIFYF.

This chain joins TRBV14 and TRBJ2-1, with 8 bases identical to TRBD2. Unmatched junction bases numbered 15, after V lost 5 bases and J lost 6 bases. CDR1 and CDR2 from the germline V gene are SGHDN and FVKESK. This CDR3 spans 17 amino acids. CDR3 in amino acids: CASSSTPGGLGGNEQFF. CDR3 DNA sequence: TGTGCCAGCAGCTCCACGCCCGGGGGACTAGGTGGCAATGAGCAGTTCTTC.

The chain carries TRBV11-2 and TRBJ1-1; possible D gene TRBD1, 6 bases. V lost 4 bases to trimming and J lost 3 bases, with 18 bases between them. The CDR3 spans 16 residues. The V gene's germline CDR1 is SGHAT and CDR2 FQNNGV. This chain's CDR3 is CASSSLGGGRDTEAFF. DNA for the CDR3: TGTGCCAGCAGCTCACTAGGGGGGGGCAGGGACACTGAAGCTTTCTTT.

The chain recombines TRBV2 with TRBJ2-1; 9 nucleotides match TRBD2. The germline V gene encodes CDR1 SNHLY and CDR2 FYNNEI. This CDR3 comprises 15 residues. V gave up 7 bases and J gave up 9 bases; unmatched junction bases: 13. DNA for the CDR3: TGTGCCAGCAAGGACGAGCGACTAGCGGCGGGTGAGCAGTTCTTC. As protein: CASKDERLAAGEQFF.

V gene TRBV19 combines with J gene TRBJ2-1, with TRBD2 matching 9 bases. V shed 5 bases, J shed 8 bases, and the junction held 7 bases outside the gene matches. CDR1 LNHDA and CDR2 SQIVND come from the germline V gene (reference sequence). The CDR3 length is 14 residues. Here the CDR3 reads CASSRAGGRYEQFF. Here the CDR3 DNA reads TGTGCCAGTAGTCGGGCGGGGGGGCGATATGAGCAGTTCTTC. The full variable domain, in which reference TRBV19 and TRBJ2-1 provide the parts outside the CDR3, is DGGITQSPKYLFRKEGQNVTLSCEQNLNHDAMYWYRQDPGQGLRLIYYSQIVNDFQKGDIAEGYSVSREKKESFPLTVTSAQKNPTAFYLCASSRAGGRYEQFFGPGTRLTVL.

V and J are TRBV11-2 and TRBJ2-7, with D perhaps being TRBD1 or TRBD2 (5 bases each). Trimming pared 7 bases from V and 3 bases from J, leaving 16 bases between. Germline V gene lookup returns CDR1 SGHAT and CDR2 FQNNGV. The CDR3 sequence is 14 residues long. CDR3 amino acids: CASTEGQGFYEQYF. The CDR3 region has the DNA TGTGCCAGCACCGAGGGGCAGGGATTCTACGAGCAGTACTTC.

The V gene is TRBV4-1, the J gene TRBJ2-6; 7 bases align to TRBD1. The ends lost 4 bases at V and 2 bases at J; junction bases unmatched: 11. The CDR3 spans 18 residues. Germline-derived CDR1 and CDR2 are MGHRA and YSYEKL. The DNA of the CDR3 is TGCGCCAGCAGCCGGGTTGGCAGGGGGTCGGCTGGGGCCAACGTCCTGACTTTC. Residues: CASSRVGRGSAGANVLTF.

The rearrangement links TRBV7-9 to TRBJ1-1; D call uncertain. V shed 4 bases and J shed 1 base, with 16 bases lying between them. This CDR3 region has 16 residues. Germline lookup yields CDR1 SEHNR and CDR2 FQNEAQ (reference sequence). The CDR3 reads CASSSLNGRGNTEAFF. CDR3 coding DNA: TGTGCCAGCAGCTCCTTGAACGGACGTGGGAACACTGAAGCTTTCTTT.

This chain connects TRBV11-2 to TRBJ1-3; 8 bases match TRBD1. Germline-derived CDR1 and CDR2 are SGHAT and FQNNGV. CDR3 length: 14 residues. Trimming removed 6 bases from V and 5 bases from J; junction bases left unmatched: 6. The DNA of the CDR3 is TGTGCCAGCAGATCAGACAGGGGCCGAAACACCATATATTTT. Translation: CASRSDRGRNTIYF. Full variable domain (rest looked up from reference TRBV11-2 and TRBJ1-3): EAGVAQSPRYKIIEKRQSVAFWCNPISGHATLYWYQQILGQGPKLLIQFQNNGVVDDSQLPKDRFSAERLKGVDSTLKIQPAKLEDSAVYLCASRSDRGRNTIYFGEGSWLTVV.

Only one count was recorded for this clone. The CDR3 is CSVAASSAGELFF. The CDR3 DNA is TGCAGCGTTGCGGCTTCCTCGGCCGGGGAGCTGTTTTTT. V is TRBV29-1 and J is TRBJ2-2; D remains ambiguous. V lost 4 bases and J 6 bases, leaving 12 bases between the germline ends. This CDR3 spans 13 amino acids. Per the germline V gene, CDR1 is SQVTM and CDR2 is ANQGSEA.

The CDR3 sequence: CASSPGTVNEKLFF. DNA of the CDR3: TGTGCCAGCAGCCCCGGGACAGTTAATGAAAAACTGTTTTTT. The chain recombines TRBV7-9 with TRBJ1-4; 7 bases match TRBD1. The germline V gene encodes CDR1 SEHNR and CDR2 FQNEAQ (reference sequence). J gave up 4 bases and V 5 bases, and 4 bases lay outside the gene matches. The CDR3 covers 14 residues.

The chain recombines TRBV5-1 with TRBJ1-2, with no clear D. Germline CDR1 and CDR2: SGHRS and YFSETQ. The ends were cut back, 4 bases at V and 0 bases at J, with 22 bases in the middle. The CDR3 covers 18 residues. CDR3 DNA: TGCGCCAGCAGCCCGATGTTTTCCTGGAGGAGATCTAACTATGGCTACACCTTC. Protein sequence: CASSPMFSWRRSNYGYTF.